The 20 T cell receptor beta chains presented below share a single source sample, sequenced in a study of blood T cell repertoires in COVID-19. The data were produced by immunoSEQ multiplex PCR, yet TCRdb's version contains in-frame clones alone and is incomplete. Among about 77,000 clones listed, about 80% were seen once. Sequenced material: peripheral blood. The receptor source for this set is a woman aged 70-85 years with acute or convalescent COVID-19.

This chain links TRBV12-3 or TRBV12-4 with TRBJ2-7, with D tentatively TRBD2 (6 bases). V lost 6 bases, J lost 7 bases, and 10 bases lay in between. The CDR3 has 11 residues. This CDR3 reads CASRLRGEQYF. For the CDR3, the DNA is TGTGCCAGCAGGTTACGGGGGGAGCAGTACTTC.

The chain has TRBV24-1 and TRBJ1-2; D unclear. Germline loops: CDR1 KGHDR, CDR2 SFDVKD. V dropped 9 bases and J dropped 6 bases, with 13 bases sitting between them. This CDR3 comprises 12 residues. The CDR3 nucleotides are TGTGCCACCTGGGAGCGTTGGGATGGCTACACCTTC. It is translated as CATWERWDGYTF.

This clone was seen more than once but under ten times. The chain uses TRBV20-1 and TRBJ1-1; no reliable D call. Germline CDR1 reads DFQATT; CDR2 reads SNEGSKA (reference sequence). The CDR3 is 14 residues long. Trimming left V 3 bases short and J 0 bases short, with 11 bases between. As DNA, the CDR3 is TGCAGTGCTAGTGAACAGCTACTGAACACTGAAGCTTTCTTT. As protein: CSASEQLLNTEAFF.

This chain connects TRBV9 to TRBJ1-1, with D possibly matching TRBD1 (5 bases). The CDR3 spans 12 residues. Trimming left V 4 bases short and J 9 bases short, with 13 bases between. CDR1 is SGDLS and CDR2 is YYNGEE in the germline V gene. The DNA for the CDR3 is TGTGCCAGCAGCCCAGCGGGGGGACAAGCTTTCTTT. Encoded protein: CASSPAGGQAFF.

The chain has TRBV3-1 (or the pseudogene TRBV3-2) and TRBJ2-7; 11 positions match TRBD2. CDR3 length equals 15 residues. Germline V CDR1 and CDR2: LGHDT, YNNKEL (reference sequence). V shed 4 bases and J 3 bases; nucleotides not matched to a gene: 5. Here the CDR3 reads CASSLPTSGVYEQYF. The DNA for the CDR3 is TGTGCCAGCAGCCTACCGACTAGCGGGGTCTACGAGCAGTACTTC.

This chain joins TRBV5-1 and TRBJ2-1; 10 bases line up with TRBD1. The CDR3 contains 14 residues. CDR1 and CDR2 (germline): SGHRS, YFSETQ. With 2 bases clipped from V and 8 bases from J, the junction kept 4 bases outside the gene matches. In DNA form, the CDR3 reads TGCGCCAGCAGCTTTCGGACAGGGGGGGATGAGCAGTTCTTC. Protein: CASSFRTGGDEQFF.

The rearrangement joins TRBV28 to TRBJ1-5; the match to TRBD1 covers 8 bases. The germline CDR1 and CDR2 sequences are MDHEN and SYDVKM. This CDR3 has 14 amino acids. The V segment lost 5 bases and the J segment 2 bases; nucleotides outside the gene matches: 2. CDR3 bases: TGTGCCAGCAGTACAGGGGGAGGCAATCAGCCCCAGCATTTT. It translates to CASSTGGGNQPQHF.

This clone appeared a few times. The CDR3 spells CASSSRTGIEDTQYF. The CDR3 nucleotides read TGTGCCAGCAGCTCTCGGACAGGTATTGAGGATACGCAGTATTTT. The V and J genes are TRBV11-2 and TRBJ2-3; 7 positions agree with TRBD1. Looked up from germline, CDR1 is SGHAT and CDR2 is FQNNGV. V trimming: 4 bases; J trimming: 6 bases; junction bases outside the gene matches: 10. This CDR3 is 15 amino acids long.

This clone was counted a single time. V gene TRBV5-1 combines with J gene TRBJ2-1; 7 nucleotides agree with TRBD1. Germline CDR1 reads SGHRS; CDR2 reads YFSETQ. CDR3 size: 15 residues. The V and J ends lost 4 bases and 5 bases, in that order; junction bases with no gene match: 9. CDR3 DNA: TGCGCCAGCAGCGCCGGACAGGTTGGGGACAATGAGCAGTTCTTC. The encoded protein is CASSAGQVGDNEQFF.

The chain uses TRBV6-2 or TRBV6-3 and TRBJ1-2; D may be TRBD1 (6 bases). CDR1 is MNHEY, CDR2 SVGEGT, per germline. Between the trimmed V and J ends, which lost 2 bases and 14 bases, there was a span of 15 bases. The CDR3 spans 12 residues. The CDR3 here is CASSYGTFGSTF. The CDR3 DNA follows: TGTGCCAGCAGTTACGGGACATTCGGTTCAACCTTC.

The chain is built from TRBV7-3 and TRBJ1-1; a weak D match, TRBD1 (5 bases). The CDR3 contains 14 residues. V shed 2 bases and J shed 2 bases, with 9 bases lying between them. Per germline, CDR1 SGHTA and CDR2 FQGTGA. CDR3: CASSLGAVNTEAFF. The DNA for the CDR3 is TGTGCCAGCAGCTTAGGGGCAGTCAACACTGAAGCTTTCTTT.

This chain links TRBV5-1 with TRBJ1-1; D is possibly TRBD1 (6 bases). The CDR3 is made up of 14 amino acids. Trimming pared 2 bases from V and 3 bases from J, leaving 11 bases between. Germline V lookup: CDR1 SGHRS, CDR2 YFSETQ. CDR3 nucleotides: TGCGCCAGCAGCTTACAGGGAGTGGACACTGAAGCTTTCTTT. Translating it yields CASSLQGVDTEAFF.

The V and J genes are TRBV21-1 and TRBJ1-1. TRBV21-1 represents a pseudogene. The length of the CDR3 is 16 residues. The CDR3 reads CASSKRGLLKETEAFF. In DNA form, the CDR3 reads TGTGCCAGCAGCAAACGGGGACTACTAAAGGAGACTGAAGCTTTCTTT.

The V gene is TRBV4-2, the J gene TRBJ2-5; 14 bases agree with TRBD2. Germline V gives CDR1 LGHNA, CDR2 YNFKEQ. CDR3 length equals 16 residues. The V gene end was trimmed by 4 bases and the J gene end by 3 bases; junction bases not matched to a gene: 4. In DNA, the CDR3 is TGTGCCAGCAGCCTGCGACTAGCGGGGGGGGAAGAGACCCAGTACTTC. This codes for CASSLRLAGGEETQYF.

The V call is TRBV6-6, the J call TRBJ1-2; D perhaps matches TRBD1 (5 bases). V lost 0 bases, J lost 4 bases, and 12 bases lay in between. Germline V gene lookup returns CDR1 MNHNY and CDR2 SVGAGI (reference sequence). This CDR3 has 15 amino acids. CDR3 sequence (DNA): TGTGCCAGCAGTTACTCGATCGCAGGGCTCTATGGCTACACCTTC. Residues: CASSYSIAGLYGYTF.

This chain uses TRBV7-9 with TRBJ1-1, with D tentatively TRBD1 (5 bases). Per germline, CDR1 SEHNR and CDR2 FQNEAQ (reference sequence). This CDR3 has 11 amino acids. V lost 4 bases and J 6 bases, leaving 6 bases between the germline ends. In DNA form, the CDR3 reads TGTGCCAGCAGCTGGGGGGCTGAAGCTTTCTTT. Encoded protein: CASSWGAEAFF.

The CDR3, as DNA: TGTGCCAGCAGCCAAGAAGGGAGAACTAGCGGAAAACAGTTCTTC. Amino acid sequence: CASSQEGRTSGKQFF. The chain is built from TRBV14 and TRBJ2-1; 8 bases map to TRBD2. This CDR3 region has 15 residues. Per the germline V gene, CDR1 is SGHDN and CDR2 is FVKESK. The trim removed 0 bases at V and 13 bases at J, leaving 11 bases unmatched.

J is TRBJ2-1 and V is TRBV6-5, with a tentative D call TRBD2 (6 bases). CDR1 is MNHEY, CDR2 SVGAGI, per germline. Trimming stripped 5 bases from V and 0 bases from J, with 11 bases between. This CDR3 region has 15 residues. This CDR3 is CASSTGRGSYNEQFF. The CDR3 DNA reads TGTGCCAGCAGTACCGGGAGAGGCTCCTACAATGAGCAGTTCTTC.

The chain is built from TRBV18 and TRBJ2-1; the D gene is possibly TRBD1 (6 bases). The CDR3 is 16 residues long. Germline assignment: CDR1 KGHSH and CDR2 LQKENI. Between the trimmed V and J ends, which lost 2 bases and 1 base, there was a span of 12 bases. The CDR3 region has the DNA TGTGCCAGCTCACCAAGAACAGGGTCGTCCTACAATGAGCAGTTCTTC. Protein product: CASSPRTGSSYNEQFF.

The chain employs TRBV6-5 and TRBJ1-5; unclear D gene. The V end lost 0 bases, the J end lost 7 bases, and 7 bases lay between the germline ends. The CDR3 loop spans 13 amino acids. Germline V gene lookup returns CDR1 MNHEY and CDR2 SVGAGI. CDR3 sequence reads: CASSYSIEQPQHF. In DNA, the CDR3 is TGTGCCAGCAGTTACTCGATCGAGCAGCCCCAGCATTTT.